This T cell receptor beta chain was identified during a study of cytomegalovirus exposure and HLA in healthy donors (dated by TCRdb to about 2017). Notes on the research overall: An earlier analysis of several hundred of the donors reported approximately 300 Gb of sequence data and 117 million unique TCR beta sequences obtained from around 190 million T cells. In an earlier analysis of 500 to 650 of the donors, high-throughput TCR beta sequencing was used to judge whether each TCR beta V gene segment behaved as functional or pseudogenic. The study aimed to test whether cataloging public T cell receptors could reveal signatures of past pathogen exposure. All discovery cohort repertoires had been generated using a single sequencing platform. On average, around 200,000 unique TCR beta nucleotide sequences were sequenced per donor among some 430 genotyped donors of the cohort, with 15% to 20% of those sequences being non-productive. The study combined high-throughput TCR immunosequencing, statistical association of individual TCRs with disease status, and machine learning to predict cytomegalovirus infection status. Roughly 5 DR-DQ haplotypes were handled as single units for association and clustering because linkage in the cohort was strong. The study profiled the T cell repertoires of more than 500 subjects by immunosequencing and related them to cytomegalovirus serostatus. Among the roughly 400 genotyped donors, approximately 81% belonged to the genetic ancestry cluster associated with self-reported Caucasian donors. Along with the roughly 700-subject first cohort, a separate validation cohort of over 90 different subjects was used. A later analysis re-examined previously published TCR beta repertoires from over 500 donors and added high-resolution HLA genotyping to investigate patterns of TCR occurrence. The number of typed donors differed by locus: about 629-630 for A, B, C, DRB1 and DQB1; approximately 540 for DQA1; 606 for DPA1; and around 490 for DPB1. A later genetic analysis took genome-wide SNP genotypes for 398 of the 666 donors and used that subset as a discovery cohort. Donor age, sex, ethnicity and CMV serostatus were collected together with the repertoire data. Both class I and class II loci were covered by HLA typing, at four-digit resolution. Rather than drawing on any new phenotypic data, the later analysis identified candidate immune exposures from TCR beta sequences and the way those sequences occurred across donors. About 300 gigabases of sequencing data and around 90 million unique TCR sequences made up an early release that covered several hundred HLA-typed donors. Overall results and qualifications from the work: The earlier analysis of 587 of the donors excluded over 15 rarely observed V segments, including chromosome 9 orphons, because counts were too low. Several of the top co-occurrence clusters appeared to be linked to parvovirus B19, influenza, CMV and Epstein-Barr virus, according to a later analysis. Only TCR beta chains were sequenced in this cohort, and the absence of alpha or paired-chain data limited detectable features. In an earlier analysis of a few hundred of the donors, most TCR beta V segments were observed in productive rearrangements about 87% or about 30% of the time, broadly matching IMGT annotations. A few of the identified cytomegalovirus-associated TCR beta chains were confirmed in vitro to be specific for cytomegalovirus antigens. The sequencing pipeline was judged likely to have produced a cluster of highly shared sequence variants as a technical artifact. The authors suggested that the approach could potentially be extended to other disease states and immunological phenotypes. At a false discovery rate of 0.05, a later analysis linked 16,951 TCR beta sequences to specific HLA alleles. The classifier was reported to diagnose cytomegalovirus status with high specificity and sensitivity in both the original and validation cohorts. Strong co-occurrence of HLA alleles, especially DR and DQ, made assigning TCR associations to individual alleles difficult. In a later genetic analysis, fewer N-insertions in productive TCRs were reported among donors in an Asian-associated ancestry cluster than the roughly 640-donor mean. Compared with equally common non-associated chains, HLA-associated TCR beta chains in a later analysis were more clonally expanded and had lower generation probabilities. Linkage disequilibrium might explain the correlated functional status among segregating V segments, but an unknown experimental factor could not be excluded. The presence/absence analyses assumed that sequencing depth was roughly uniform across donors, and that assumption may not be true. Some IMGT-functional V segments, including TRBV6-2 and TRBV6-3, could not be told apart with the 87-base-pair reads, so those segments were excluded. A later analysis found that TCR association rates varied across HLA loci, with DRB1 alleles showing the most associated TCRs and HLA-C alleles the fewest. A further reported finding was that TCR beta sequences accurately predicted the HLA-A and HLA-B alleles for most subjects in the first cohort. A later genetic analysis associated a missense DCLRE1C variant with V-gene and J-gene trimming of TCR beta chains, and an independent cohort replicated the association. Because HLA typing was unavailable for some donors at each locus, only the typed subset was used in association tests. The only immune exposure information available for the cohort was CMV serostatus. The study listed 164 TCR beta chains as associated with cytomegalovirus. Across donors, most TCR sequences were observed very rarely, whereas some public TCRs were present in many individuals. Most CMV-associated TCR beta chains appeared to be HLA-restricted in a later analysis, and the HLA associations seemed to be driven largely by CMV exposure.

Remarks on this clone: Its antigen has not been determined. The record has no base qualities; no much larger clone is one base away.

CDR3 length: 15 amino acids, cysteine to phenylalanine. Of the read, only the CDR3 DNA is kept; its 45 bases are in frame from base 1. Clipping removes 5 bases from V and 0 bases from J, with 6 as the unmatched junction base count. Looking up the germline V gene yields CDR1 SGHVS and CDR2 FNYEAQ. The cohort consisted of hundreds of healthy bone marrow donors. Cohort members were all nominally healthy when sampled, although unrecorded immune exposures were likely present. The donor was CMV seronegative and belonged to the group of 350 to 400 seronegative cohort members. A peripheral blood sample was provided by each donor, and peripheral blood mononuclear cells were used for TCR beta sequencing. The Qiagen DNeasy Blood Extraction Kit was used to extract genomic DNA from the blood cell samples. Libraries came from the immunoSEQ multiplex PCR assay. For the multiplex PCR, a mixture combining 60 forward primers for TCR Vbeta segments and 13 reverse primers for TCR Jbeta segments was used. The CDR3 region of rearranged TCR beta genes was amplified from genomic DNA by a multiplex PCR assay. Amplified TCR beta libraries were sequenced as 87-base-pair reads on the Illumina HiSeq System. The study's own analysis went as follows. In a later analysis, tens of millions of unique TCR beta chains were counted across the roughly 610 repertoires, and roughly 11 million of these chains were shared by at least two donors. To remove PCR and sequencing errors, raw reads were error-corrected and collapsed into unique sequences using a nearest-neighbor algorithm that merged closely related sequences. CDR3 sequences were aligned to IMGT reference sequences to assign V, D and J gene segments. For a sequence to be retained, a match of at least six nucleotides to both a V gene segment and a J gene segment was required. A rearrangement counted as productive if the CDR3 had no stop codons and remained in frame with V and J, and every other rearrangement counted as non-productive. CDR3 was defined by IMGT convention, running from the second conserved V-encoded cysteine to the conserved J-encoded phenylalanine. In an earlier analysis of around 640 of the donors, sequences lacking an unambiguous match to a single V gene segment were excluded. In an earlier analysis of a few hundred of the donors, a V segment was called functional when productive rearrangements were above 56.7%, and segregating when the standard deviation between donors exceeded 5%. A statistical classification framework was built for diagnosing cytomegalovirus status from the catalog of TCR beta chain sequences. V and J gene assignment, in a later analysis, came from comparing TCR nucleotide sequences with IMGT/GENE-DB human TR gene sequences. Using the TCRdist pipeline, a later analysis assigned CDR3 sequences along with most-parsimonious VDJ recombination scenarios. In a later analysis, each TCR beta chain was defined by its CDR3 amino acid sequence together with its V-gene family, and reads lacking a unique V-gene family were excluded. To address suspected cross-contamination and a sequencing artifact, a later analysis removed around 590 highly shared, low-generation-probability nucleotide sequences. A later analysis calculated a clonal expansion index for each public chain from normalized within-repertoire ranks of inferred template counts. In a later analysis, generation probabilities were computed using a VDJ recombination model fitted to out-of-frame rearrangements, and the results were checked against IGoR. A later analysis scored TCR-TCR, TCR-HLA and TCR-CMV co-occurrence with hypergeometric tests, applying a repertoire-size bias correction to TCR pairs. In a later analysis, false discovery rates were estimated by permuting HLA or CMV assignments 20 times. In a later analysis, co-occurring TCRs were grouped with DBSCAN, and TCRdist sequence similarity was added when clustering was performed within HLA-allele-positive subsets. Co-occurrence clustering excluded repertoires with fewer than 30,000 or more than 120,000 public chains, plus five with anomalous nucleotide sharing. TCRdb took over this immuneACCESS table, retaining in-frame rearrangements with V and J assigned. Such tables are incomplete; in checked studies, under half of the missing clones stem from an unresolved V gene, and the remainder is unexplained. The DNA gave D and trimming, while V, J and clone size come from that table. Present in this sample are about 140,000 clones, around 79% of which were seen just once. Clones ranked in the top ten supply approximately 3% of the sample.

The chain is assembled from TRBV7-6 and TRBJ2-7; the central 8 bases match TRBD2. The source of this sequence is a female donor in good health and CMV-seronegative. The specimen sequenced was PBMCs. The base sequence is TGTGCCAGCAGCGCCGGGACTAGAACCTCCTACGAGCAGTACTTC. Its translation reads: CASSAGTRTSYEQYF.